This TCR beta chain was found in a study of cytomegalovirus exposure and HLA in healthy donors. The overall study: Most donors, roughly 82% of 350 to 450 genotyped, fell in the Caucasian-associated ancestry cluster.

13 Jbeta primers and 60 Vbeta primers were used for the PCR. Some clones are missing from TCRdb's copy, which holds only in-frame ones; the method was immunoSEQ multiplex PCR. The sample includes 270,000 or so clones, about 90% seen only once; the top ten take 1.5% to 2%. Germline values: CDR1 LNHNV, CDR2 YYDKDF (reference sequence). V gave up 2 bases and J gave up 4 bases; unmatched junction bases: 10. The CDR3 covers 17 residues. This clone showed up just once. The chain is built from TRBV15 and TRBJ2-3; 9 bases agree with TRBD2. The sequenced sample consisted of PBMCs. This clonotype was obtained from a girl under 10 years old in good health and CMV-seronegative. CDR3 protein: CATSRPFAGGISDTQYF. The CDR3 region has the DNA TGTGCCACCAGCAGACCTTTTGCGGGAGGGATTTCAGATACGCAGTATTTT.